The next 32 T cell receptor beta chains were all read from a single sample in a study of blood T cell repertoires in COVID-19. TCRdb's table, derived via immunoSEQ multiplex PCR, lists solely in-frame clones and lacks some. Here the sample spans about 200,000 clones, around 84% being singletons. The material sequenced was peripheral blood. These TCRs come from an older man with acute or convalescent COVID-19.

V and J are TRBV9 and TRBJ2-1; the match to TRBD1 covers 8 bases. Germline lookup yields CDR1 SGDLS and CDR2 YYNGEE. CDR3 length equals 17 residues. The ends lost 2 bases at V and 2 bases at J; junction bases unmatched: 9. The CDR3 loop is CASSVNPRQGPYNEQFF. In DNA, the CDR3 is TGTGCCAGCAGCGTCAACCCCAGACAGGGGCCCTACAATGAGCAGTTCTTC. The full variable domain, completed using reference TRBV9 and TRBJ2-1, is DSGVTQTPKHLITATGQRVTLRCSPRSGDLSVYWYQQSLDQGLQFLIQYYNGEERAKGNILERFSAQQFPDLHSELNLSSLELGDSALYFCASSVNPRQGPYNEQFFGPGTRLTVL.

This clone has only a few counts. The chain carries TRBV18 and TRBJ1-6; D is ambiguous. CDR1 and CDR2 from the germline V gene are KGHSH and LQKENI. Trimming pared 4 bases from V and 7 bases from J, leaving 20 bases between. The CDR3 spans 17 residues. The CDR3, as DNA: TGTGCCAGCTCACTAATGGAAGTAGGACTCCCAAATTCACCCCTCCACTTT. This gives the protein CASSLMEVGLPNSPLHF.

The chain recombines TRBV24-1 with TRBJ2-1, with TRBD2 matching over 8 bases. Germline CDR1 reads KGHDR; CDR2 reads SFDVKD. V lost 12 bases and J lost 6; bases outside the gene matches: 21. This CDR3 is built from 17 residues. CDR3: CASASSRGGGPFNEQFF. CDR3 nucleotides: TGTGCCTCCGCTTCATCCCGGGGGGGCGGGCCCTTCAATGAGCAGTTCTTC.

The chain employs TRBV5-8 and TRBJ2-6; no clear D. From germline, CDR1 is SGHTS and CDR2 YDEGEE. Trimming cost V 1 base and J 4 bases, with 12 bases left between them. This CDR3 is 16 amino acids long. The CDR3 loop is CASSLRQTQGANVLTF. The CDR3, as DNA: TGTGCCAGCAGCTTGCGGCAGACACAGGGGGCCAACGTCCTGACTTTC.

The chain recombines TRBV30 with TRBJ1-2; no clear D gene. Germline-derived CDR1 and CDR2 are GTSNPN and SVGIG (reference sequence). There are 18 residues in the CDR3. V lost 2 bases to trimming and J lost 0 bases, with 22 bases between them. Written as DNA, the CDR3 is TGTGCCTGGAGTTCCGGACTTCAACCCTTGGGAGCTAACTATGGCTACACCTTC. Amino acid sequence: CAWSSGLQPLGANYGYTF.

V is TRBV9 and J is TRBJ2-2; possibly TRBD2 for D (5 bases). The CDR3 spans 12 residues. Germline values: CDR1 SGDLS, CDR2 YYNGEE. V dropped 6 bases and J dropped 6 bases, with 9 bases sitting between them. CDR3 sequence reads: CASMGSAGELFF. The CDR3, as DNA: TGTGCCAGCATGGGTAGCGCCGGGGAGCTGTTTTTT.

DNA for the CDR3: TGTGCCAGCAGCCCGTTAGGGGGGGCTAACTATGGCTACACCTTC. Its protein product is CASSPLGGANYGYTF. This chain uses TRBV28 with TRBJ1-2; D perhaps matches TRBD1 (6 bases). The CDR3 has 15 residues. Per the germline V gene, CDR1 is MDHEN and CDR2 is SYDVKM. The V end was cut by 6 bases, the J end by 0 bases, with 14 bases between.

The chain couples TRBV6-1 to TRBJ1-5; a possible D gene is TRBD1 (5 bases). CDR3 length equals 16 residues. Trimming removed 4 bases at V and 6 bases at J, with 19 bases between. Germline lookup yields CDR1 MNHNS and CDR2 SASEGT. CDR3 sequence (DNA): TGTGCCAGCAGTGCCCAACGACCGCAGGGAGGTCAGCCCCAGCATTTT. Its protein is CASSAQRPQGGQPQHF.

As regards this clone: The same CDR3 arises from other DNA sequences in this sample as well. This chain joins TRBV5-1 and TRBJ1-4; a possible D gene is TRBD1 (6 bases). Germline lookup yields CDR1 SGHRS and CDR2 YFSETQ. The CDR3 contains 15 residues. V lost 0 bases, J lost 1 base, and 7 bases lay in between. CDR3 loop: CASSLGRGTNEKLFF. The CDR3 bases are TGCGCCAGCAGCTTGGGCAGGGGAACTAATGAAAAACTGTTTTTT.

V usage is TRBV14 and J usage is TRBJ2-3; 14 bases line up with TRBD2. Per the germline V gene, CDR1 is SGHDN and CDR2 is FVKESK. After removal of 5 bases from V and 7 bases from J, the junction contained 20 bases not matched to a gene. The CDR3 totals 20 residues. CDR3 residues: CASSSAFNTGTSGSFYTQYF. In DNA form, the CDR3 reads TGTGCCAGCAGCTCAGCCTTTAACACCGGGACTAGCGGGAGTTTTTATACGCAGTATTTT.

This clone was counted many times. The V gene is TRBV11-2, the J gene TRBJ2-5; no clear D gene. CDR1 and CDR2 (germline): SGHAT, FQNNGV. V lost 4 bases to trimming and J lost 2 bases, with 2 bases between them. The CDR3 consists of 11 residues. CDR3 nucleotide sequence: TGTGCCAGCAGCTCGCAAGAGACCCAGTACTTC. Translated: CASSSQETQYF.

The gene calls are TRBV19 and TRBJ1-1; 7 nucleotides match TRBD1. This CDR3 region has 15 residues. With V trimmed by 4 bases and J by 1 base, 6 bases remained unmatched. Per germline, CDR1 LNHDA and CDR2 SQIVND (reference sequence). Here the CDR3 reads CASSTRQGQNTEAFF. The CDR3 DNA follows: TGTGCCAGTAGTACCCGACAGGGACAGAACACTGAAGCTTTCTTT.

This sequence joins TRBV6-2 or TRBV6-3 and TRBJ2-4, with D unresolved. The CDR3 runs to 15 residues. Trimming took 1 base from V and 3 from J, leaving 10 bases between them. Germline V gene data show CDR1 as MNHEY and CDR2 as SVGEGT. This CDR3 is CASSYYVPSKNIQYF. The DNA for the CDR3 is TGTGCCAGCAGTTACTATGTTCCGAGCAAAAACATTCAGTACTTC.

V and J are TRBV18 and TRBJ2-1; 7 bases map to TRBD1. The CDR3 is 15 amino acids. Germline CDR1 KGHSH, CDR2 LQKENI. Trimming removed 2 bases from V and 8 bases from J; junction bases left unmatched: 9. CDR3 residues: CASSPETTGIDEQFF. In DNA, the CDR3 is TGTGCCAGCTCACCAGAAACGACAGGGATCGATGAGCAGTTCTTC.

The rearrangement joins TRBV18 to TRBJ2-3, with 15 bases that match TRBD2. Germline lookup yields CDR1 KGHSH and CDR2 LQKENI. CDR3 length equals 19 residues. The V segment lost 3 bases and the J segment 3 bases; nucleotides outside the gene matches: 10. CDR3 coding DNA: TGTGCCAGCTCACCGGTCGCTCGAGGGACTAGCGGGGGGACAGATACGCAGTATTTT. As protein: CASSPVARGTSGGTDTQYF.

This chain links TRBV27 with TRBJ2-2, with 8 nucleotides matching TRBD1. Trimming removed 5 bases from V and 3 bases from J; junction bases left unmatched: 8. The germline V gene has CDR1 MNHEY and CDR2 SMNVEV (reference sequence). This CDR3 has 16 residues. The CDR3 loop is CASSTRDRRHTGELFF. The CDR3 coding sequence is TGTGCCAGCAGTACCCGGGACAGGAGACACACCGGGGAGCTGTTTTTT.

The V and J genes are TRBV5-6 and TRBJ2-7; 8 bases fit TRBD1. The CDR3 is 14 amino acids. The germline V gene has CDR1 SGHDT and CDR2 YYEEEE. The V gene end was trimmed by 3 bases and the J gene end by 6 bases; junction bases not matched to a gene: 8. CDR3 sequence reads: CASSWYSDRAEQYV. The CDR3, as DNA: TGTGCCAGCAGCTGGTACTCGGACAGGGCCGAGCAGTACGTC.

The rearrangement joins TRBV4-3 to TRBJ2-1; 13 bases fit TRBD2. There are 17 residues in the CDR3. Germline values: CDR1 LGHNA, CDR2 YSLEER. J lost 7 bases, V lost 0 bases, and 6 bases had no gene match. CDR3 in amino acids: CASSQEPGLAGTNEQFF. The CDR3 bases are TGCGCCAGCAGCCAAGAACCGGGACTAGCGGGAACAAATGAGCAGTTCTTC.

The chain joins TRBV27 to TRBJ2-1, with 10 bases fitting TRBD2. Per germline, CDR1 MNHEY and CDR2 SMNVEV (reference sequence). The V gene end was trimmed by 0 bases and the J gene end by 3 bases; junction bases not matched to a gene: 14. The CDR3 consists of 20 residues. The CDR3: CASSLSDPGLAGDDYNEQFF. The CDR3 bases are TGTGCCAGCAGTTTATCGGACCCTGGGCTAGCGGGAGATGACTACAATGAGCAGTTCTTC.

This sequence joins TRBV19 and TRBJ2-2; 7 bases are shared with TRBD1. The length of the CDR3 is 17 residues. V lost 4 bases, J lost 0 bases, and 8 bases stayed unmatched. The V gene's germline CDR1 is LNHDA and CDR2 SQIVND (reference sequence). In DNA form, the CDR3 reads TGTGCCAGTAGTACAACCCCCGGGACAGCGAACACCGGGGAGCTGTTTTTT. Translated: CASSTTPGTANTGELFF.

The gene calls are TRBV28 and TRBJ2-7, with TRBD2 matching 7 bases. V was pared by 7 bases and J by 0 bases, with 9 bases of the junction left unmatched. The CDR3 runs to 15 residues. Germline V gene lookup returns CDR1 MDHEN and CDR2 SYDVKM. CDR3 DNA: TGTGCCAGCACCCTGAAGGGCGGGAGCTCCTACGAGCAGTACTTC. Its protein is CASTLKGGSSYEQYF.

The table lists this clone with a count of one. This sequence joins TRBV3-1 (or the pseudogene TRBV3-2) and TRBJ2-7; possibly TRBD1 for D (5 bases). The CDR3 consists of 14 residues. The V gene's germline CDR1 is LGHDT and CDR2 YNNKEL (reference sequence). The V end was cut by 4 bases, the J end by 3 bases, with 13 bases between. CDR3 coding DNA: TGTGCCAGCAGCCCCTTCCAGGGTGGCTACGAGCAGTACTTC. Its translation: CASSPFQGGYEQYF.

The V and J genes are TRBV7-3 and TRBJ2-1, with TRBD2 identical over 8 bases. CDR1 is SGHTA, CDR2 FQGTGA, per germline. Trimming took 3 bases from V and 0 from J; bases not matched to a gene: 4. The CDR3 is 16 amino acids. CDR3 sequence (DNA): TGTGCCAGCAGCTTGAATAGCGGGATCTCCTACAATGAGCAGTTCTTC. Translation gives CASSLNSGISYNEQFF.

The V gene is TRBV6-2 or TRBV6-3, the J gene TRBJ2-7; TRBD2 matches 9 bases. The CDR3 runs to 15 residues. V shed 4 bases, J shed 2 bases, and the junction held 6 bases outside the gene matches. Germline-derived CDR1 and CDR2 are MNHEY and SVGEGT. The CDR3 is CASSLAGVPTYEQYV. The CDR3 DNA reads TGTGCCAGCAGTTTAGCGGGAGTTCCTACCTACGAGCAGTACGTC.

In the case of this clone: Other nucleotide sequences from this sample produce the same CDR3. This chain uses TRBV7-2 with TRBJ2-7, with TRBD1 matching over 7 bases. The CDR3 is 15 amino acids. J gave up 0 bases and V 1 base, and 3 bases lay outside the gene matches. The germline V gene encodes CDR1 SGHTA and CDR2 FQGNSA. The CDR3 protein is CASSLESGGSYEQYF. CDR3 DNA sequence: TGTGCCAGCAGCTTAGAGTCAGGGGGCTCCTACGAGCAGTACTTC.

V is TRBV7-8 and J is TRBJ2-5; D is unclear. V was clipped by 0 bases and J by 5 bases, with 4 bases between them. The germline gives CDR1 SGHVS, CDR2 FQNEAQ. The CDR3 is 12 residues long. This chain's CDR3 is CASSLARETQYF. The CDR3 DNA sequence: TGTGCCAGCAGCTTAGCCCGGGAGACCCAGTACTTC.

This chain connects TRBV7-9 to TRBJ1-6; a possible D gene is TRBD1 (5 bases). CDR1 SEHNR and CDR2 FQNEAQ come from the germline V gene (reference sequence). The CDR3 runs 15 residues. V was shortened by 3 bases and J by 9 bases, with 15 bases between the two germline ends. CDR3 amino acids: CASSFTQGRGSPLHF. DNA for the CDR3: TGTGCCAGCAGCTTTACCCAGGGTCGTGGTTCACCCCTCCACTTT.

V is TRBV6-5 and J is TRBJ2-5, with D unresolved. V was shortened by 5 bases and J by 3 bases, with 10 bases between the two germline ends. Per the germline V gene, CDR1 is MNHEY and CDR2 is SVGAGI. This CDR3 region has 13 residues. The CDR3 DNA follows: TGTGCCAGCAGTCCCTACCCAAAAGAGACCCAGTACTTC. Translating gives CASSPYPKETQYF.

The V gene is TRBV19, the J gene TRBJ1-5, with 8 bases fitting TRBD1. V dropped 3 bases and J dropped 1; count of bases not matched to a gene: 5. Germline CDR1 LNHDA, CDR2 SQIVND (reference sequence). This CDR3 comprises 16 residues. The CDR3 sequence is CASSMQGAKSNQPQHF. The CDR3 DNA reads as TGTGCCAGTAGTATGCAGGGGGCGAAAAGCAATCAGCCCCAGCATTTT.

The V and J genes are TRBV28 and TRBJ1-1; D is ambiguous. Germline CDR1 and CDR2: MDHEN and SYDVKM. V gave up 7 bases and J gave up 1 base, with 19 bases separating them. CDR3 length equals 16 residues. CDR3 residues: CASTEMGGRANTEAFF. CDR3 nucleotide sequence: TGTGCCAGCACCGAAATGGGCGGGCGGGCGAACACTGAAGCTTTCTTT.

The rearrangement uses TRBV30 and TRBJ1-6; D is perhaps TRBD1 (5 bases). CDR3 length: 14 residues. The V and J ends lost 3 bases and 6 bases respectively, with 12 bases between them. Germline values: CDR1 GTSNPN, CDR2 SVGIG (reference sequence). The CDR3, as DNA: TGTGCCTGGAGCACTGGACAACCTAATTCACCCCTCCACTTT. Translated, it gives CAWSTGQPNSPLHF.

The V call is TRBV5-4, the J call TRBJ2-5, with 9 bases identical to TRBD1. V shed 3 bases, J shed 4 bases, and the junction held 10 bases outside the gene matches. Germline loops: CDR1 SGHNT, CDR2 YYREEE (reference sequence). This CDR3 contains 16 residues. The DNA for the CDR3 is TGTGCCAGCAGCTCATCGCACCACAGGGGGCCAGAGACCCAGTACTTC. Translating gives CASSSSHHRGPETQYF.